One sample yielded the 31 T cell receptor beta chains listed below, sequenced in a study of T cells in Graves' hyperthyroidism and ophthalmopathy. What was amplified from RNA transcripts were TCR beta CDR3 regions. A first-round RT-PCR of the TCR CDR3 used the HTBI primer set. One entry per CDR3 protein, called by TCRdb with MiXCR from the multiplex PCR reads. This sample has under 700,000 distinct CDR3 sequences, with 35% to 55% found just once. Sequenced sample: peripheral blood or thyroid tissue (not recorded which). These receptors came from a woman between 18 and 30 years old with Graves' hyperthyroidism.

There are many counts of this clonotype. The chain links TRBV7-3 to TRBJ1-1; no definite D call. Per germline, CDR1 SGHTA and CDR2 FQGTGA. This CDR3 is built from 13 residues. Deletions cut 5 bases from V and 5 bases from J, with 12 bases between. CDR3 in amino acids: CASSVGWRTEAFF. In DNA form, the CDR3 reads TGTGCCAGCAGCGTCGGGTGGAGAACTGAAGCTTTCTTT.

This clonotype was found many times. The genes are TRBV7-8 and TRBJ1-2, with D maybe TRBD1 (6 bases). CDR3 length: 15 amino acids. The germline V gene has CDR1 SGHVS and CDR2 FQNEAQ. The ends were cut back, 3 bases at V and 2 bases at J, with 13 bases in the middle. CDR3 region: CASSFGYRENYGYTF. The CDR3 DNA follows: TGTGCCAGCAGCTTTGGGTACAGGGAGAACTATGGCTACACCTTC.

The genes are TRBV10-3 and TRBJ2-7; TRBD2 matches 8 bases. This CDR3 is 13 amino acids long. Germline V gene sequence: CDR1 ENHRY, CDR2 SYGVKD. V lost 10 bases and J lost 4; bases outside the gene matches: 9. The CDR3 DNA follows: TGTGCCACCACGGGGGGGGGGCCGTACGAGCAGTACTTC. Its protein product is CATTGGGPYEQYF.

In this sample, this clonotype turned up many times. The chain's CDR3 is CSVGQGYGYTF. The CDR3 DNA reads as TGCAGCGTTGGGCAGGGCTATGGCTACACCTTC. The J gene is TRBJ1-2, the V gene TRBV29-1; tentative D call: TRBD1 (5 bases). CDR3 size: 11 residues. Trimming took 4 bases from V and 4 from J, leaving 7 bases between them. Germline V gene data show CDR1 as SQVTM and CDR2 as ANQGSEA.

CDR3 in amino acids: CATSSEAGELFF. The CDR3, as DNA: TGTGCCACCAGTTCGGAGGCCGGGGAGCTGTTTTTT. This rearrangement joins TRBV24-1 to TRBJ2-2, with a tentative D call TRBD2 (5 bases). CDR1 is KGHDR, CDR2 SFDVKD, per germline. This CDR3 has 12 residues. V shed 6 bases and J shed 6 bases, with 7 bases lying between them.

This clonotype was counted at least ten times. The gene calls are TRBV2 and TRBJ2-2, with 9 bases that match TRBD2. Per germline, CDR1 SNHLY and CDR2 FYNNEI. The ends lost 7 bases at V and 7 bases at J; junction bases unmatched: 7. This CDR3 region has 14 residues. The DNA for the CDR3 is TGTGCCAGCAAGGAGCGGGAGGTTGGCGGGGAGCTGTTTTTT. It codes for CASKEREVGGELFF.

The chain joins TRBV29-1 to TRBJ2-6; 7 bases are shared with TRBD2. This CDR3 region has 14 residues. Germline CDR1 reads SQVTM; CDR2 reads ANQGSEA. V lost 4 bases and J lost 4; bases outside the gene matches: 4. CDR3 DNA: TGCAGCGTTGTTCCTAGCGGCGGGGCCAACGTCCTGACTTTC. Translating it yields CSVVPSGGANVLTF.

The chain uses TRBV10-1 and TRBJ2-7; D ambiguous. This CDR3 has 14 amino acids. The germline V and J ends were trimmed by 2 bases and 3 bases, with 11 bases remaining between them. Germline V gene sequence: CDR1 WNHNN, CDR2 SYGVQD (reference sequence). CDR3 amino acids: CASSELAQSYEQYF. CDR3 coding DNA: TGCGCCAGCAGTGAGCTCGCACAAAGCTACGAGCAGTACTTC.

The chain recombines TRBV25-1 with TRBJ2-7; 11 nucleotides align to TRBD2. The length of the CDR3 is 18 residues. The germline V gene encodes CDR1 MGHDK and CDR2 SYGVNS. The V and J ends lost 6 bases and 2 bases, in that order; junction bases with no gene match: 15. The CDR3 bases are TGTGCCAGCAGCTCCGGGACAGAGCTAGCGGGGGGACCCTACGAGCAGTACTTC. It translates to CASSSGTELAGGPYEQYF.

This clonotype appeared a few times. The chain carries TRBV2 and TRBJ1-3; no firm D call. Trimming pared 5 bases from V and 2 bases from J, leaving 10 bases between. The germline V gene has CDR1 SNHLY and CDR2 FYNNEI. The CDR3 consists of 14 residues. CDR3 in amino acids: CASSPPRAGNTIYF. The CDR3 bases are TGTGCCAGCAGTCCCCCAAGGGCTGGAAACACCATATATTTT.

This clonotype has ten or more counts. The chain employs TRBV7-8 and TRBJ1-2; 7 positions match TRBD1. The CDR3 has 14 amino acids. V shed 5 bases, J shed 8 bases, and the junction held 11 bases outside the gene matches. CDR1 SGHVS and CDR2 FQNEAQ come from the germline V gene. The DNA for the CDR3 is TGTGCCAGCAGCATATATACAGGGGAGGACGGCTACACCTTC. It encodes CASSIYTGEDGYTF.

Comments on this clonotype: An end of the junction does not agree with germline; a read error may underlie this. V usage is TRBV5-1 and J usage is TRBJ2-7; D is uncertain. The J call may be faulty, since TRBJ2-5 better matches the DNA end. Germline V gene sequence: CDR1 SGHRS, CDR2 YFSETQ. CDR3 length equals 13 residues. The CDR3 here is CASSLSSEETQYF. The CDR3, as DNA: TGTGCCAGCAGCTTAAGCTCAGAAGAGACCCAGTACTTC.

The table lists this clonotype with a few counts. The chain has TRBV7-8 and TRBJ2-6, with TRBD2 identical over 9 bases. CDR1 and CDR2 (germline): SGHVS, FQNEAQ. The CDR3 runs to 19 residues. With 0 bases clipped from V and 0 bases from J, the junction kept 6 bases outside the gene matches. This CDR3 reads CASSLARSGRYSGANVLTF. The CDR3 bases are TGTGCCAGCAGCTTAGCGAGGAGCGGGAGGTACTCTGGGGCCAACGTCCTGACTTTC.

This clonotype was recorded a few times. The V and J genes are TRBV19 and TRBJ1-6; D unresolved. The CDR3 spans 15 residues. Germline CDR1 is LNHDA and CDR2 is SQIVND (reference sequence). Trimming cost V 7 bases and J 8 bases, with 18 bases left between them. The CDR3 DNA follows: TGTGCCAGTAAAGTGGCGAGCAAGGATTATTCACCCCTCCACTTT. Its translation: CASKVASKDYSPLHF.

This clonotype came up a few times. The genes are TRBV2 and TRBJ1-1; 7 nucleotides agree with TRBD1. The CDR3 totals 13 residues. CDR1 and CDR2 (germline): SNHLY, FYNNEI. With V trimmed by 6 bases and J by 7 bases, 8 bases remained unmatched. The CDR3: CASRRGGAGEAFF. CDR3 DNA sequence: TGTGCCAGCAGGCGAGGGGGCGCCGGTGAAGCTTTCTTT.

In this sample, this clonotype turned up many times. The chain couples TRBV7-9 to TRBJ1-2, with D possibly matching TRBD1 (5 bases). The germline gives CDR1 SEHNR, CDR2 FQNEAQ (reference sequence). With 5 bases removed from V and 4 bases from J, the gap between germline ends came to 14 bases. The CDR3 is 14 residues long. CDR3 in amino acids: CASSKLGEFYGYTF. The CDR3 DNA reads TGTGCCAGCAGCAAACTAGGGGAGTTCTATGGCTACACCTTC.

This chain uses TRBV29-1 with TRBJ2-7, with D perhaps TRBD1 or TRBD2 (5 bases each). The assigned J gene may be wrong: the sequence end matches TRBJ2-1 better. This CDR3 has 12 amino acids. Germline lookup yields CDR1 SQVTM and CDR2 ANQGSEA. As DNA, the CDR3 is TGCAGCGTTGTGACCGGGGCGGGTGAGCAGTTCTTC. Protein product: CSVVTGAGEQFF.

This clonotype was picked up many times. The chain combines TRBV12-3 or TRBV12-4 with TRBJ1-5, with no clear D. Trimming pared 6 bases from V and 7 bases from J, leaving 10 bases between. The CDR3 runs to 12 residues. This CDR3 is CASSTLGQPQHF. CDR3 bases: TGTGCCAGCAGCACCCTCGGACAGCCCCAGCATTTT.

V and J are TRBV7-2 and TRBJ2-7, with TRBD1 as a possible D gene (5 bases). Germline lookup yields CDR1 SGHTA and CDR2 FQGNSA. V lost 6 bases and J 3 bases, leaving 15 bases between the germline ends. There are 14 residues in the CDR3. The CDR3 DNA is TGTGCCAGCAGTTTCGGACACCTAGTCTACGAGCAGTACTTC. It specifies CASSFGHLVYEQYF. Combining the CDR3 with reference TRBV7-2 and TRBJ2-7 gives the whole variable domain GAGVSQSPSNKVTEKGKDVELRCDPISGHTALYWYRQSLGQGLEFLIYFQGNSAPDKSGLPSDRFSAERTGGSVSTLTIQRTQQEDSAVYLCASSFGHLVYEQYFGPGTRLTVT.

V usage is TRBV2 and J usage is TRBJ2-5; tentative D call: TRBD1 (6 bases). In germline, CDR1 is SNHLY, CDR2 FYNNEI. Trimming took 8 bases from V and 5 from J, leaving 18 bases between them. This CDR3 comprises 14 residues. DNA for the CDR3: TGTGCCAGCTCACCACAACAGGGCTCGGAGACCCAGTACTTC. It is translated as CASSPQQGSETQYF.

This clonotype qualifies as medium-sized. The rearrangement joins TRBV10-3 to TRBJ2-7; no definite D call. Germline assignment: CDR1 ENHRY and CDR2 SYGVKD. The CDR3 has 11 residues. V was trimmed by 7 bases and J by 0 bases, leaving 4 bases between them. CDR3 loop: CAINSSYEQYF. The CDR3 region has the DNA TGTGCCATCAACAGCTCCTACGAGCAGTACTTC.

This clonotype was recorded at least ten times. V usage is TRBV14 and J usage is TRBJ1-1, with D uncertain. Germline CDR1 reads SGHDN; CDR2 reads FVKESK. CDR3 size: 14 residues. Trimming stripped 3 bases from V and 0 bases from J, with 8 bases between. CDR3 nucleotides: TGTGCCAGCAGCCAGGACTGGATGAACACTGAAGCTTTCTTT. This codes for CASSQDWMNTEAFF. Complete variable domain (other parts from reference TRBV14 and TRBJ1-1): EAGVTQFPSHSVIEKGQTVTLRCDPISGHDNLYWYRRVMGKEIKFLLHFVKESKQDESGMPNNRFLAERTGGTYSTLKVQPAELEDSGVYFCASSQDWMNTEAFFGQGTRLTVV.

The chain links TRBV7-2 to TRBJ1-1; TRBD1 matches 7 bases. Germline CDR1 is SGHTA and CDR2 is FQGNSA. This CDR3 is built from 14 residues. Trimming took 5 bases from V and 5 from J; bases not matched to a gene: 8. The CDR3 protein is CASSLLQGQTEAFF. The CDR3 DNA reads as TGTGCCAGCAGCCTGCTACAGGGGCAGACTGAAGCTTTCTTT.

The V and J genes are TRBV7-2 and TRBJ2-5, with 9 nucleotides matching TRBD1. The germline CDR1 and CDR2 sequences are SGHTA and FQGNSA. This CDR3 is built from 15 residues. The V gene end was trimmed by 2 bases and the J gene end by 4 bases; junction bases not matched to a gene: 5. DNA of the CDR3: TGTGCCAGCAGCTTATGGGACAGGGCCCCAGAGACCCAGTACTTC. It translates to CASSLWDRAPETQYF.

The table lists this clonotype with many counts. The chain combines TRBV15 with TRBJ1-4; tentatively, D is TRBD1 (6 bases). Trimming stripped 4 bases from V and 3 bases from J, with 15 bases between. Germline V gene lookup returns CDR1 LNHNV and CDR2 YYDKDF (reference sequence). This CDR3 has 16 residues. The DNA of the CDR3 is TGTGCCACCAGCAAAGGCCGGGGGCGGGCTAATGAAAAACTGTTTTTT. Amino acids: CATSKGRGRANEKLFF.

J is TRBJ2-5 and V is TRBV7-9, with TRBD2 identical over 8 bases. The J segment lost 1 base and the V segment lost 6 bases, leaving 16 bases of the junction unmatched. The CDR3 totals 18 residues. The germline V gene has CDR1 SEHNR and CDR2 FQNEAQ (reference sequence). CDR3: CASRALAALGSPQETQYF. The CDR3 coding sequence is TGTGCCAGCAGGGCACTAGCGGCCTTGGGCTCCCCCCAAGAGACCCAGTACTTC.

This chain joins TRBV7-9 and TRBJ1-1; D uncertain. This CDR3 region has 15 residues. Trimming stripped 5 bases from V and 3 bases from J, with 16 bases between. Per the germline V gene, CDR1 is SEHNR and CDR2 is FQNEAQ (reference sequence). The CDR3, as DNA: TGTGCCAGCAGCCCCCAGGCGGCTCGGGACACTGAAGCTTTCTTT. It yields the protein CASSPQAARDTEAFF.

In its sample, this clonotype was seen a few times. This chain links TRBV29-1 with TRBJ2-5, with 10 positions matching TRBD2. Germline V gene data show CDR1 as SQVTM and CDR2 as ANQGSEA. The CDR3 is 16 amino acids. J was trimmed by 2 bases and V by 6 bases; bases with no gene match: 12. The CDR3 region is CSVPGQGTSVQETQYF. In DNA, the CDR3 is TGCAGCGTCCCGGGACAAGGGACTAGCGTACAAGAGACCCAGTACTTC.

The gene calls are TRBV24-1 and TRBJ2-5; D gene ambiguous. Trimming pared 7 bases from V and 1 base from J, leaving 9 bases between. CDR1 KGHDR and CDR2 SFDVKD come from the germline V gene. The CDR3 contains 13 residues. The DNA for the CDR3 is TGTGCCACCAGCGACAACGTCCAAGAGACCCAGTACTTC. Amino acid sequence: CATSDNVQETQYF.

CDR3 sequence (DNA): TGTGCCAGCAGCTTAAGTCCCCACACTGAAGCTTTCTTT. Its translation is CASSLSPHTEAFF. V is TRBV7-8 and J is TRBJ1-1; D uncertain. V gave up 2 bases and J gave up 3 bases, with 7 bases separating them. The germline V gene encodes CDR1 SGHVS and CDR2 FQNEAQ. This CDR3 is 13 amino acids long.

This clonotype was recorded at least ten times. The V call is TRBV7-2, the J call TRBJ2-7, with 12 bases lining up with TRBD1. V shed 5 bases, J shed 6 bases, and the junction held 8 bases outside the gene matches. Germline CDR1 reads SGHTA; CDR2 reads FQGNSA. The CDR3 length is 15 residues. The CDR3 DNA is TGTGCCAGCAGCAACCGGGACAGGGGGCTCGTCGAGCAGTACTTC. This codes for CASSNRDRGLVEQYF.